The 15 T cell receptor beta chains in this list originate from one sample, sequenced in a study of T cell repertoires in cytomegalovirus infection. Antigens for these TCRs are unknown. TCRdb itself ran the reads through MiXCR, one entry per CDR3 protein. The sample holds about 890,000 distinct CDR3 sequences, around 32% seen once. This specimen was cultured CD8+ T cells from PBMCs, taken from culture after CMV antigen stimulation. These receptors originate from a human donor in good health (CMV status not recorded). Some clones in this sample may be carry-over from other donors' samples.

Only a few counts were recorded for this clonotype. V is TRBV7-8 and J is TRBJ2-5, with 10 bases matching TRBD2. V trimming: 3 bases; J trimming: 3 bases; junction bases outside the gene matches: 7. The CDR3 is made up of 16 amino acids. CDR1 and CDR2 (germline): SGHVS, FQNEAQ. The CDR3 protein is CASSLTRLAGEETQYF. The CDR3 region has the DNA TGTGCCAGCAGCTTGACCAGGCTAGCGGGGGAAGAGACCCAGTACTTC.

Concerning this clonotype: This could be a read error, since a much larger clone is one nucleotide away. The V gene is TRBV7-9, the J gene TRBJ2-5; the match to TRBD2 covers 12 bases. The CDR3 has 18 residues. Germline V gene sequence: CDR1 SEHNR, CDR2 FQNEAQ (reference sequence). The chain's CDR3 is CVSTFLAGGPASLETQYF. The CDR3 coding sequence is TGTGTCAGCACCTTCCTAGCGGGGGGGCCGGCTTCGCTGGAGACCCAGTACTTC.

A remark on this clonotype: One junction end disagrees with the germline gene, perhaps due to a read error. The V gene is TRBV6-2 or TRBV6-3, the J gene TRBJ1-2; D may be TRBD1 (5 bases). The CDR3 runs 11 residues. In germline, CDR1 is MNHEY, CDR2 SVGEGT. The CDR3 loop is CVSSPGNGYTF. The DNA for the CDR3 is TGTGTCAGCAGTCCAGGGAATGGCTACACCTTC.

This clonotype appeared many times. This sequence joins TRBV7-9 and TRBJ1-2, with D possibly TRBD1 on 6 matching bases. Trimming stripped 7 bases from V and 8 bases from J, with 20 bases between. The CDR3 runs 14 residues. The germline CDR1 and CDR2 sequences are SEHNR and FQNEAQ (reference sequence). The CDR3 protein is CASTESGTPGGYTF. The DNA of the CDR3 is TGTGCCAGCACAGAATCCGGGACACCTGGGGGCTACACCTTC.

The chain recombines TRBV7-9 with TRBJ2-1; no reliable D call. In germline, CDR1 is SEHNR, CDR2 FQNEAQ (reference sequence). The CDR3 totals 14 residues. Between the trimmed V and J ends, which lost 4 bases and 8 bases, there was a span of 15 bases. CDR3: CASSSPALADEQFF. As DNA, the CDR3 is TGTGCCAGCAGCTCCCCAGCGCTTGCCGATGAGCAGTTCTTC.

About this clonotype: A much larger clone lies one base from this, so it may be a read error. The chain joins TRBV7-9 to TRBJ2-2; no firm D call. CDR1 SEHNR and CDR2 FQNEAQ come from the germline V gene (reference sequence). The CDR3 has 13 residues. For the CDR3, the DNA is TGTGTCAGCAGCCACCTGAACACCGGGGAGCTGTTTTTT. Its protein product is CVSSHLNTGELFF.

V is TRBV5-4 and J is TRBJ1-1, with unresolved D. Trimming took 1 base from V and 6 from J, leaving 7 bases between them. Germline-derived CDR1 and CDR2 are SGHNT and YYREEE (reference sequence). The CDR3 has 12 amino acids. The chain's CDR3 is CASSLSSSEAFF. The CDR3 DNA reads TGTGCCAGCAGCTTGAGTTCGTCTGAAGCTTTCTTT.

The chain uses TRBV12-5 and TRBJ1-5; D is ambiguous. This CDR3 comprises 15 residues. Germline lookup yields CDR1 LGHNT and CDR2 FRNRAP. V shed 0 bases and J shed 4 bases, with 10 bases lying between them. The CDR3 sequence is CASGLVDFPNQPQHF. The CDR3 DNA is TGTGCTAGTGGTTTGGTAGATTTTCCGAATCAGCCCCAGCATTTT.

This clonotype was detected only a few times. This chain connects TRBV4-1 to TRBJ1-3; D perhaps matches TRBD1 (5 bases). Germline V gives CDR1 MGHRA, CDR2 YSYEKL. V lost 1 base and J lost 0, with 13 bases in between. The CDR3 extends over 17 amino acids. The CDR3 spells CASSQVTGRSSGNTIYF. Here the CDR3 DNA reads TGCGCCAGCAGCCAAGTAACGGGACGTAGCTCTGGAAACACCATATATTTT.

This clonotype has just a few counts. This chain uses TRBV27 with TRBJ1-1; D possibly corresponds to TRBD1 (5 bases). CDR1 is MNHEY, CDR2 SMNVEV, per germline (reference sequence). Trimming left V 6 bases short and J 4 bases short, with 12 bases between. The CDR3 is 13 amino acids. The CDR3 loop is CASSRARGTEAFF. In nucleotides, the CDR3 is TGTGCCAGCAGCCGCGCGAGGGGCACTGAAGCTTTCTTT.

The rearrangement joins TRBV4-2 to TRBJ1-5; possibly TRBD1 for D (6 bases). Between the trimmed V and J ends, which lost 1 base and 0 bases, there was a span of 19 bases. The length of the CDR3 is 19 residues. Germline loops: CDR1 LGHNA, CDR2 YNFKEQ. CDR3 in amino acids: CASSQVAGRGPNSNQPQHF. The CDR3, as DNA: TGTGCCAGCAGCCAAGTTGCGGGCAGGGGCCCCAATAGCAATCAGCCCCAGCATTTT.

The V call is TRBV6-5, the J call TRBJ2-2; weak D call: TRBD1 (5 bases). Trimming left V 0 bases short and J 5 bases short, with 10 bases between. The CDR3 extends over 15 amino acids. Looked up from germline, CDR1 is MNHEY and CDR2 is SVGAGI. The CDR3 coding sequence is TGTGCCAGCAGTTACTCGTTAGGGGCAACCGGGGAGCTGTTTTTT. Translating it yields CASSYSLGATGELFF.

This clonotype was seen only a few times. This chain joins TRBV6-2 or TRBV6-3 and TRBJ2-7; D remains ambiguous. The CDR3 spans 13 residues. V shed 6 bases and J shed 0 bases, with 9 bases lying between them. Germline CDR1 and CDR2: MNHEY and SVGEGT. This CDR3 is CASSWKPSYEQYV. The CDR3, as DNA: TGTGCCAGCAGCTGGAAGCCCTCCTACGAGCAGTACGTC.

Turning to this clonotype: A junction boundary mismatches the germline segment, possibly from a read error. The chain carries TRBV7-3 and TRBJ2-2, with D unresolved. This CDR3 region has 15 residues. Germline CDR1 is SGHTA and CDR2 is FQGTGA. The CDR3 coding sequence is TGTGCCAACAGCCCGGGTCGGAGGAACACCGGGGAGCTGTTTTTT. Translation gives CANSPGRRNTGELFF.

The chain employs TRBV7-9 and TRBJ1-1, with D perhaps matching TRBD1 (5 bases). Trimming took off 10 bases at V and 8 bases at J, with 17 bases between the two ends. The CDR3 is 12 residues long. Germline V gene data show CDR1 as SEHNR and CDR2 as FQNEAQ (reference sequence). CDR3 coding DNA: TGTGCCAACAGACCGGACACCTTAGAAGCTTTCTTT. It is translated as CANRPDTLEAFF.